Shown below are 13 T cell receptor beta chains from a single sample sequenced in a study of blood T cell repertoires in COVID-19. TCRdb's copy holds only in-frame clones and misses some; the assay was immunoSEQ multiplex PCR. Of 310,000 or so clones in the sample, about 89% were seen once. Specimen: peripheral blood. The receptors derive from a woman aged 25-40 years with COVID-19, enrolled during active disease.

This chain links TRBV6-5 with TRBJ1-2, with a tentative D call TRBD1 (6 bases). Trimming removed 0 bases from V and 2 bases from J, with 10 bases in between. The CDR3 consists of 15 residues. The germline CDR1 and CDR2 sequences are MNHEY and SVGAGI. The CDR3 protein is CASSYSSTGNYGYTF. CDR3 DNA sequence: TGTGCCAGCAGTTACTCTTCGACAGGAAACTATGGCTACACCTTC.

The chain is built from TRBV3-1 (or the pseudogene TRBV3-2) and TRBJ2-2; 8 bases agree with TRBD1. This CDR3 region has 17 residues. The V and J ends lost 3 bases and 1 base, in that order; junction bases with no gene match: 7. CDR1 and CDR2 from the germline V gene are LGHDT and YNNKEL (reference sequence). CDR3 in amino acids: CASSHESGTGNTGELFF. Here the CDR3 DNA reads TGTGCCAGCAGCCATGAGTCCGGGACAGGGAACACCGGGGAGCTGTTTTTT.

The rearrangement links TRBV19 to TRBJ1-5; 7 bases align to TRBD1. Germline loops: CDR1 LNHDA, CDR2 SQIVND (reference sequence). V gave up 2 bases and J gave up 4 bases; unmatched junction bases: 11. This CDR3 is built from 17 residues. The CDR3 region is CASSIRGDSVANQPQHF. The CDR3 region has the DNA TGTGCCAGTAGTATACGAGGGGACAGCGTAGCAAATCAGCCCCAGCATTTT.

The chain is built from TRBV11-2 and TRBJ2-7; 8 positions agree with TRBD2. CDR3 size: 14 residues. J lost 6 bases, V lost 1 base, and 5 bases had no gene match. Per the germline V gene, CDR1 is SGHAT and CDR2 is FQNNGV. The CDR3 sequence is CASSLVTSVGEQYF. DNA of the CDR3: TGTGCCAGCAGCTTAGTGACTAGCGTCGGCGAGCAGTACTTC.

The V gene is TRBV2, the J gene TRBJ2-1, with 9 bases fitting TRBD1. CDR3 length equals 13 residues. CDR1 and CDR2 from the germline V gene are SNHLY and FYNNEI. The junction had 5 bases not matched to a gene; V was cut back by 4 bases and J by 10 bases. The CDR3 loop is CASSVGQGIEQFF. The CDR3, as DNA: TGTGCCAGCAGTGTGGGACAGGGCATCGAGCAGTTCTTC.

The chain joins TRBV7-9 to TRBJ1-2; TRBD1 matches at 7 bases. Germline CDR1 is SEHNR and CDR2 is FQNEAQ (reference sequence). This CDR3 comprises 15 residues. J lost 0 bases, V lost 0 bases, and 1 base had no gene match. CDR3 coding DNA: TGTGCCAGCAGCTTAGCGGGACAGCCTAACTATGGCTACACCTTC. It encodes CASSLAGQPNYGYTF.

The CDR3 is CASSYQTGQPQHF. CDR3 sequence (DNA): TGTGCCAGCAGTTACCAGACAGGTCAGCCCCAGCATTTT. V is TRBV6-5 and J is TRBJ1-5; D perhaps matches TRBD1 (6 bases). The ends were cut back, 2 bases at V and 6 bases at J, with 8 bases in the middle. CDR3 size: 13 residues. Looked up from germline, CDR1 is MNHEY and CDR2 is SVGAGI.

The chain carries TRBV6-5 and TRBJ2-3, with a tentative D call TRBD1 (5 bases). This CDR3 comprises 14 residues. V lost 8 bases and J 7 bases, leaving 19 bases between the germline ends. Germline V CDR1 and CDR2: MNHEY, SVGAGI. The CDR3 DNA reads as TGTGCCAGCGCCTATGACAGAGAGAGAAATACGCAGTATTTT. Encoded protein: CASAYDRERNTQYF.

The chain couples TRBV5-1 to TRBJ1-2, with D tentatively TRBD1 (6 bases). The CDR3 consists of 13 residues. Trimming cost V 1 base and J 8 bases, with 12 bases left between them. Germline V gene sequence: CDR1 SGHRS, CDR2 YFSETQ. The DNA for the CDR3 is TGCGCCAGCAGCTTGCCAGGGGTAGGCGGCTACACCTTC. Translated, it gives CASSLPGVGGYTF. The variable domain in full, completed from reference TRBV5-1 and TRBJ1-2, reads KAGVTQTPRYLIKTRGQQVTLSCSPISGHRSVSWYQQTPGQGLQFLFEYFSETQRNKGNFPGRFSGRQFSNSRSEMNVSTLELGDSALYLCASSLPGVGGYTFGSGTRLTVV.

The chain joins TRBV19 to TRBJ2-2, with 9 positions matching TRBD1. J gave up 3 bases and V 4 bases, and 9 bases lay outside the gene matches. Germline assignment: CDR1 LNHDA and CDR2 SQIVND (reference sequence). This CDR3 has 17 residues. The DNA for the CDR3 is TGTGCCAGTAGTACGGCGCAGGGACAGGGATACACCGGGGAGCTGTTTTTT. This gives the protein CASSTAQGQGYTGELFF.

The rearrangement joins TRBV4-2 to TRBJ1-5; 8 positions agree with TRBD1. This CDR3 spans 16 amino acids. CDR1 and CDR2 (germline): LGHNA, YNFKEQ. Losses at the gene ends were 1 base for V and 3 bases for J; bases not matched to a gene: 5. CDR3 DNA: TGTGCCAGCAGCCAAGTGTCGGGACAGGTCAATCAGCCCCAGCATTTT. Amino acid sequence: CASSQVSGQVNQPQHF.

The chain joins TRBV3-1 (or the pseudogene TRBV3-2) to TRBJ2-3; tentatively, D is TRBD2 (5 bases). The germline V gene has CDR1 LGHDT and CDR2 YNNKEL (reference sequence). The V end lost 6 bases, the J end lost 2 bases, and 15 bases lay between the germline ends. The CDR3 contains 15 residues. The CDR3 DNA follows: TGTGCCAGCAGACCCAGCGGATCCCTCACAGATACGCAGTATTTT. This sequence encodes CASRPSGSLTDTQYF.

The chain employs TRBV30 and TRBJ2-7, with 9 bases that match TRBD1. The CDR3 spans 15 residues. The germline V gene has CDR1 GTSNPN and CDR2 SVGIG (reference sequence). V lost 0 bases to trimming and J lost 5 bases; unmatched junction nucleotides: 8. The CDR3 loop is CAWSVRGTGRNEQYF. The CDR3 DNA follows: TGTGCCTGGAGTGTCCGGGGGACAGGGAGGAACGAGCAGTACTTC.